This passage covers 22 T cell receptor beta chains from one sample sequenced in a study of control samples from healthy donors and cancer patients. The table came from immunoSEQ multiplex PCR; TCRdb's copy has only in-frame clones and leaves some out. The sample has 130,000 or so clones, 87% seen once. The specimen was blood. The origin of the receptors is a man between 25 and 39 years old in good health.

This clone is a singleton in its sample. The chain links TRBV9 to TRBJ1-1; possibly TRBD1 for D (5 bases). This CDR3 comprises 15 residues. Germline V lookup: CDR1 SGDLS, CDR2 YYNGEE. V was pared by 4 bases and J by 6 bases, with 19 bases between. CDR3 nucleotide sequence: TGTGCCAGCAGCCTCAGCTTACAGGTACCTTCTGAAGCTTTCTTT. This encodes CASSLSLQVPSEAFF.

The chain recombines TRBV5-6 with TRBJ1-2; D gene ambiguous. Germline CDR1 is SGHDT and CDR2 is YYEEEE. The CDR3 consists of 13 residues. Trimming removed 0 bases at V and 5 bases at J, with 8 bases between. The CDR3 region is CASSLAGGYGYTF. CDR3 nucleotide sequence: TGTGCCAGCAGCTTGGCCGGTGGTTATGGCTACACCTTC.

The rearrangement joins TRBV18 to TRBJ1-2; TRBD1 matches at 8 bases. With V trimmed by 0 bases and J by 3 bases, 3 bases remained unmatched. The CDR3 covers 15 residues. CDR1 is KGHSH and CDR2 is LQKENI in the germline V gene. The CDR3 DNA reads TGTGCCAGCTCACCACCGACAGGGGTATACTATGGCTACACCTTC. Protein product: CASSPPTGVYYGYTF.

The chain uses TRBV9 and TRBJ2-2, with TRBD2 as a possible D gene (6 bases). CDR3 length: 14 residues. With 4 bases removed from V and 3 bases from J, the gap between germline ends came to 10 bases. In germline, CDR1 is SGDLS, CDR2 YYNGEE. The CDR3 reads CASSFTGDTGELFF. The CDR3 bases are TGTGCCAGCAGCTTCACGGGGGACACCGGGGAGCTGTTTTTT.

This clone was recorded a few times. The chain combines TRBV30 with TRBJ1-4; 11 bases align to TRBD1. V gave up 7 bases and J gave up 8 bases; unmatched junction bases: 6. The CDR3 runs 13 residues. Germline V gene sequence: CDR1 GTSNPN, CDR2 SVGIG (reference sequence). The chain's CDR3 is CAYLGTGGEKLFF. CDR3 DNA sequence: TGTGCCTATCTCGGGACAGGGGGGGAAAAACTGTTTTTT.

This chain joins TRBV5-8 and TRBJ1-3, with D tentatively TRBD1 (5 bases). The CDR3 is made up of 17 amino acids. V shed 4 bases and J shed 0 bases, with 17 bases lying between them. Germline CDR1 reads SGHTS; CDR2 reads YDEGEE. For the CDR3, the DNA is TGTGCCAGCAGCGACGGATCAGGGCCCAGCTCTGGAAACACCATATATTTT. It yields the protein CASSDGSGPSSGNTIYF.

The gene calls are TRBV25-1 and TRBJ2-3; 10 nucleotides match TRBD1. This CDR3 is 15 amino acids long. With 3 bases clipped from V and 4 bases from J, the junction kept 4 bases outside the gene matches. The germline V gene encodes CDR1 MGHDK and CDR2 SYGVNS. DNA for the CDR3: TGTGCCAGCAGTGAGACAGGGGGCGAATCAGATACGCAGTATTTT. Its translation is CASSETGGESDTQYF.

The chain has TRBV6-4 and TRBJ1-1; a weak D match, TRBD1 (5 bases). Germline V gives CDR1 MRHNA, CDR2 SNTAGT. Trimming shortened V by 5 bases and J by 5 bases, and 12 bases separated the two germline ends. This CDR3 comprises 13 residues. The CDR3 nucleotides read TGTGCCAGCAGTAGGTCAGGGCGGACTGAAGCTTTCTTT. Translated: CASSRSGRTEAFF.

The CDR3 region is CAISERYYEQFF. In DNA, the CDR3 is TGTGCCATCAGTGAGCGTTACTATGAGCAGTTCTTC. This sequence joins TRBV10-3 and TRBJ2-1; D is undetermined. Germline CDR1 reads ENHRY; CDR2 reads SYGVKD. There are 12 residues in the CDR3. Trimming left V 2 bases short and J 8 bases short, with 7 bases between.

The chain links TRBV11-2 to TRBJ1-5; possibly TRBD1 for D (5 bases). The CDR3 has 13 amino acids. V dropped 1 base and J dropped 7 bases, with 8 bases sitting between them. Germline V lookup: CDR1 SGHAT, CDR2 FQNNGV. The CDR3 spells CASSLGREQPQHF. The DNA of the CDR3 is TGTGCCAGCAGCTTAGGCAGGGAACAGCCCCAGCATTTT. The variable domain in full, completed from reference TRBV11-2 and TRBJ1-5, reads EAGVAQSPRYKIIEKRQSVAFWCNPISGHATLYWYQQILGQGPKLLIQFQNNGVVDDSQLPKDRFSAERLKGVDSTLKIQPAKLEDSAVYLCASSLGREQPQHFGDGTRLSIL.

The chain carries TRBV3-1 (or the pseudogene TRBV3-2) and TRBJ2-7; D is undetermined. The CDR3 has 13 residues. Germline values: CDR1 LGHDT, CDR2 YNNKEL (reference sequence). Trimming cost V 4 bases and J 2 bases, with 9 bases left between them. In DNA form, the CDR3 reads TGTGCCAGCAGCCTGGCCCCTACCTACGAGCAGTACGTC. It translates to CASSLAPTYEQYV.

CDR3 sequence reads: CASSYYTRGTGELFF. For the CDR3, the DNA is TGTGCCAGCAGCTACTACACCCGGGGGACCGGGGAGCTGTTTTTT. The J gene is TRBJ2-2, the V gene TRBV7-2, with D possibly being TRBD2 (6 bases). The CDR3 sequence is 15 residues long. Germline CDR1 and CDR2: SGHTA and FQGNSA. The germline V and J ends were trimmed by 4 bases and 5 bases, with 14 bases remaining between them.

The CDR3 coding sequence is TGTGCCAGCAGCGTAGCTTGGGGACAGTCCTACAATGAGCAGTTCTTC. It specifies CASSVAWGQSYNEQFF. The gene calls are TRBV9 and TRBJ2-1, with 7 nucleotides matching TRBD1. J lost 1 base, V lost 0 bases, and 4 bases had no gene match. Germline loops: CDR1 SGDLS, CDR2 YYNGEE. The CDR3 runs to 16 residues.

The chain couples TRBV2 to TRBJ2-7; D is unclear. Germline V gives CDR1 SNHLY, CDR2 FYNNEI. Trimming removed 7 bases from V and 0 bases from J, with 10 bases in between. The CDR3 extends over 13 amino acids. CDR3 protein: CASKFDNSYEQYF. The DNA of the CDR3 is TGTGCCAGCAAATTTGACAACTCCTACGAGCAGTACTTC.

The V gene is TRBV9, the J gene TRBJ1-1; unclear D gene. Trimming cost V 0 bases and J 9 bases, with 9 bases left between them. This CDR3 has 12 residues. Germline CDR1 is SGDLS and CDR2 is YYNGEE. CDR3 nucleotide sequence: TGTGCCAGCAGCGTAGGGGCAGGCCAAGCTTTCTTT. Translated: CASSVGAGQAFF.

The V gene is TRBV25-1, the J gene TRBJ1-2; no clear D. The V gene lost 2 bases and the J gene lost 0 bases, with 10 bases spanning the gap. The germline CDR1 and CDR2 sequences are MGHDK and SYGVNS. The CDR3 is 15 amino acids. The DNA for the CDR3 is TGTGCCAGCAGTGAAGAAGCGGGAACTAACTATGGCTACACCTTC. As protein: CASSEEAGTNYGYTF.

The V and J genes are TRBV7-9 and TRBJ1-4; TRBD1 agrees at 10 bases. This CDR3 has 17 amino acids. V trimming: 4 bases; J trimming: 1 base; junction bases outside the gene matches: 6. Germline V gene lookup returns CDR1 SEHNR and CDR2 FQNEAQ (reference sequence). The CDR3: CASSWTGGRETNEKLFF. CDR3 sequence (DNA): TGTGCCAGCAGCTGGACAGGGGGAAGGGAAACTAATGAAAAACTGTTTTTT.

The CDR3 bases are TGTGCCAGCAGCTTGGATGTAGCCAAAAACATTCAGTACTTC. It specifies CASSLDVAKNIQYF. The chain combines TRBV5-6 with TRBJ2-4; D is undetermined. The germline V and J ends were trimmed by 0 bases and 0 bases, with 4 bases remaining between them. CDR3 length: 14 amino acids. Germline CDR1 and CDR2: SGHDT and YYEEEE.

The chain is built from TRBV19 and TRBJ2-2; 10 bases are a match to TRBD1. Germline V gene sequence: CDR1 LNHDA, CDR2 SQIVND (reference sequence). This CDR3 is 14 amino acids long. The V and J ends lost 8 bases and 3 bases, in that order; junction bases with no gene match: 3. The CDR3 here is CASDGTGDTGELFF. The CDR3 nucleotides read TGTGCCAGTGATGGGACAGGGGACACCGGGGAGCTGTTTTTT.

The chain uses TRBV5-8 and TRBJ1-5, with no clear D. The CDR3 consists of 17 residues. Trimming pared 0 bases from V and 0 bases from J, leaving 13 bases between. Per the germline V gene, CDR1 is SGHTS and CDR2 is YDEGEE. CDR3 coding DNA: TGTGCCAGCAGCTTGGCTCCAGAAACCAATAGCAATCAGCCCCAGCATTTT. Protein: CASSLAPETNSNQPQHF.

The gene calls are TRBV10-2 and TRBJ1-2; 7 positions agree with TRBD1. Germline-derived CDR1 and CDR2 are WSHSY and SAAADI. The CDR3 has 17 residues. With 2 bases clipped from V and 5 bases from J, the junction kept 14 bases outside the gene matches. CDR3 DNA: TGCGCCAGCAGTGAGAGATCGACAGGGCTCGGAGGATATGGCTACACCTTC. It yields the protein CASSERSTGLGGYGYTF.

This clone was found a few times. CDR3 protein: CASTFGRGRQPQHF. In DNA, the CDR3 is TGTGCCAGCACTTTTGGGAGGGGCAGACAGCCCCAGCATTTT. The J gene is TRBJ1-5, the V gene TRBV28; D is possibly TRBD1 (5 bases). Germline CDR1 reads MDHEN; CDR2 reads SYDVKM. The V and J ends lost 7 bases and 7 bases respectively, with 17 bases between them. CDR3 size: 14 residues.